These T cell receptor beta chains were read from a single sample in a study of T cells after yellow fever vaccination. TCRdb used MiXCR to reprocess the 5' RACE reads, holding one entry per CDR3 protein. The repertoire holds about 340,000 distinct CDR3 sequences, with 8.5% to 9% as singletons. The specimen comprised PBMCs, sampled on the day of the first yellow fever vaccination. The receptors come from a man in his late teens or twenties who received the YFV17D yellow fever vaccine. The CDR3 runs from the conserved cysteine through the conserved F or W. D genes are given only for firm matches. Part of the rows lack a size; the others show once, few, many or a class for expanded clones.

few	TRBJ2-6	NA	TRBV6-1	TGTGCCAGCAGTGTGTTCTCGGAGGGCAGGACCTCTGGGGCCAACGTCCTGACTTTC	CASSVFSEGRTSGANVLTF
many	TRBJ2-1	TRBD2	TRBV14	TGTGCCAGCAGCTTTAGCGGGCGTGAGCAGTTCTTC	CASSFSGREQFF
NA	TRBJ1-6	NA	TRBV21-1	TGTGCCAGCAGCAAATGCCCGGCTTGCGGGACAGGGGATCATAATTCACCCCTCCACTTT	CASSKCPACGTGDHNSPLHF
NA	TRBJ2-7	NA	TRBV7-9	TGTGCCAGCAGGTTAGGCAGGGGCTACGAGCAGTACTTC	CASRLGRGYEQYF
NA	TRBJ2-5	TRBD1	TRBV4-2	TGTGCCAGCAGCCGACGCCGGGACAGGGCTAGGGAGACCCAGTACTTC	CASSRRRDRARETQYF
NA	TRBJ2-3	TRBD2	TRBV9	TGTGCCAGCAGCGTGGAGAAGCGGGGGGTCCGACGGGACACAGATACGCAGTATTTT	CASSVEKRGVRRDTDTQYF
few	TRBJ2-2	TRBD2	TRBV4-3	TGCGCCAGCAGCCAAGAAACTAGCGGGGGGCCGGTAGCGGAGCTGTTTTTT	CASSQETSGGPVAELFF
NA	TRBJ2-7	NA	TRBV5-1	TGCGCCAGCAGCTTGGGGGGGTGGACGTCCTACGAGCAGTACTTC	CASSLGGWTSYEQYF
few	TRBJ2-2	NA	TRBV4-1	TGCGCCAGCAGCCAGAATACCGGGCCACGCACCGGGGAGCTGTTTTTT	CASSQNTGPRTGELFF
few	TRBJ2-3	NA	TRBV7-6	TGTGCCAGCAGACCTCTGAGTCCCTCTAGCACAGATACGCAGTATTTT	CASRPLSPSSTDTQYF
NA	TRBJ1-2	NA	TRBV28	TGTGCCAGCCGGGAGAGGAACTATGGCTACACCTTC	CASRERNYGYTF
few	TRBJ2-2	TRBD1	TRBV5-1	TGCGCCAGCAGCCCTGAATGGACAGGGGGGACCGGGGAGCTGTTTTTT	CASSPEWTGGTGELFF
few	TRBJ1-1	TRBD1	TRBV7-9	TGTGCCAGCAGCCCTCGCGGACAGGGTTACACTGAAGCTTTCTTT	CASSPRGQGYTEAFF
NA	TRBJ1-1	NA	TRBV6-2/TRBV6-3	TGTGCCAGCAGGTGGCGGAGGGACACTGAAGCTTTCTTT	CASRWRRDTEAFF
few	TRBJ1-5	TRBD1	TRBV20-1	TGCAGTGCTAGAGAACAGGGGGCGAATCAGCCCCAGCATTTT	CSAREQGANQPQHF
NA	TRBJ2-7	NA	TRBV12-3/TRBV12-4	TGTGCCGTTGGGAGGGGGGCCTACGAGCAGTACTTC	CAVGRGAYEQYF
few	TRBJ2-2	TRBD2	TRBV2	TGTGCCAGCCGGCTAGCGGGGGCCACGCGGACCGGGGAGCTGTTTTTT	CASRLAGATRTGELFF
many	TRBJ2-3	TRBD2	TRBV5-1	TGCGCCAGCAGCTCCGGACTAGCGGGGGTCCTCACAGATACGCAGTATTTT	CASSSGLAGVLTDTQYF
few	TRBJ2-3	TRBD1	TRBV6-2/TRBV6-3	TGTGCCAGCAGACCCAGGGGGCGGAGCACAGATACGCAGTATTTT	CASRPRGRSTDTQYF
NA	TRBJ2-1	NA	TRBV12-3/TRBV12-4	TGTGCCAGCAGCTTAGCGGTAGTGCAGTTCTTC	CASSLAVVQFF
few	TRBJ1-2	NA	TRBV4-3	TGCGCCAGCAGCCAAGGAAAAAGGGCAGGCACCTATGGCTACACCTTC	CASSQGKRAGTYGYTF
many	TRBJ2-5	NA	TRBV7-8	TGTGCCAGCAGCTTAATCGGCGGGGTCTTCCAAGAGACCCAGTACTTC	CASSLIGGVFQETQYF
NA	TRBJ1-3	TRBD1	TRBV15	TGTGCCACCAGCAGAGATCGGACAGGGGCAGGAAACACCATATATTTT	CATSRDRTGAGNTIYF
NA	TRBJ2-3	NA	TRBV6-5	TGTGCCAGCAGTTACAATGGAATAGCGACTGGAGATACGCAGTATTTT	CASSYNGIATGDTQYF